The 24 T cell receptor beta chains in this list originate from one sample, sequenced in a study of spatial heterogeneity in lung cancer. A single record per CDR3 protein comes from TCRdb applying MiXCR to the 5' RACE reads. Of some 3,500 distinct CDR3 sequences in the sample, approximately 25% are singletons; the top ten hold 14%. Time point defined: sample taken at primary tumor resection. The study sequenced unsorted whole RNA from tumor, nontumor lung or frozen PBMC. The starting material was normal lung tissue next to the tumor, obtained at surgery. These receptors all come from a male donor with early-stage non-small cell lung cancer.

This chain uses TRBV5-4 with TRBJ2-1; 10 bases match TRBD2. Germline trimming cut 1 base from V and 0 bases from J; bases unmatched to any gene: 1. CDR1 and CDR2 from the germline V gene are SGHNT and YYREEE (reference sequence). The CDR3 extends over 16 amino acids. The CDR3 bases are TGTGCCAGCAGCTTGACTAGCGGGATCTCCTACAATGAGCAGTTCTTC. It is translated as CASSLTSGISYNEQFF.

By proportion, this clonotype is medium-sized (0.01 to 0.1%). This chain connects TRBV20-1 to TRBJ2-7; the D is unclear. The length of the CDR3 is 13 residues. In germline, CDR1 is DFQATT, CDR2 SNEGSKA (reference sequence). V was trimmed by 3 bases and J by 3 bases, leaving 12 bases between them. This CDR3 is CSASGDKYYEQYF. The CDR3 DNA is TGCAGTGCTAGTGGTGACAAGTACTACGAGCAGTACTTC.

This clonotype is medium-sized in the sample. V is TRBV20-1 and J is TRBJ1-5, with 7 nucleotides matching TRBD1. CDR1 and CDR2 (germline): DFQATT, SNEGSKA (reference sequence). CDR3 length: 13 amino acids. V was clipped by 2 bases and J by 6 bases; unmatched bases: 4. The CDR3 loop is CSARNRGGQPQHF. The CDR3 DNA sequence: TGCAGTGCTAGAAACAGGGGAGGTCAGCCCCAGCATTTT.

This chain uses TRBV5-1 with TRBJ1-1; 9 nucleotides align to TRBD1. There are 14 residues in the CDR3. Unmatched junction bases numbered 9, after V lost 6 bases and J lost 6 bases. Germline V gene sequence: CDR1 SGHRS, CDR2 YFSETQ. The CDR3 protein is CASTQQGALAEAFF. CDR3 coding DNA: TGCGCCAGCACCCAACAGGGGGCATTGGCTGAAGCTTTCTTT.

The chain carries TRBV11-2 and TRBJ2-1; D is ambiguous. V dropped 3 bases and J dropped 10 bases, with 10 bases sitting between them. The CDR3 consists of 12 residues. Per the germline V gene, CDR1 is SGHAT and CDR2 is FQNNGV. The CDR3, as DNA: TGTGCCAGCAGCTTGGTAGTGGACGAGCAGTTCTTC. Amino acids: CASSLVVDEQFF.

This clonotype ranks as medium-sized. The chain links TRBV20-1 to TRBJ2-7, with a possible D match to TRBD1 (6 bases). Germline V gene sequence: CDR1 DFQATT, CDR2 SNEGSKA (reference sequence). V was cut by 4 bases and J by 7 bases, with 11 bases left in between. The CDR3 is 11 amino acids. CDR3 nucleotide sequence: TGCAGTGCTATCTTAAGGGGGGAGCAGTACTTC. This encodes CSAILRGEQYF.

The J gene is TRBJ2-2, the V gene TRBV24-1; 9 bases align to TRBD1. Germline V gives CDR1 KGHDR, CDR2 SFDVKD. V shed 0 bases, J shed 3 bases, and the junction held 7 bases outside the gene matches. CDR3 length: 18 residues. CDR3: CATSDLTDNRGHTGELFF. CDR3 sequence (DNA): TGTGCCACCAGTGATTTGACCGACAACAGGGGGCACACCGGGGAGCTGTTTTTT.

This clonotype occurred a few times. The V and J genes are TRBV6-5 and TRBJ2-6, with D tentatively TRBD2 (5 bases). Trimming cost V 0 bases and J 1 base, with 13 bases left between them. This CDR3 has 18 amino acids. Germline CDR1 MNHEY, CDR2 SVGAGI. The CDR3 DNA sequence: TGTGCCAGCAGTTACTCGGGCCTTGGGGAGTCTGGGGCCAACGTCCTGACTTTC. Encoded protein: CASSYSGLGESGANVLTF.

By sample share, this clonotype is medium-sized. This chain uses TRBV7-2 with TRBJ2-3; perhaps TRBD1 as D (6 bases). The CDR3 has 16 residues. The V gene lost 0 bases and the J gene lost 5 bases, with 15 bases spanning the gap. Looked up from germline, CDR1 is SGHTA and CDR2 is FQGNSA. DNA for the CDR3: TGTGCCAGCAGCTTAGCGGGGACACACGCGGGAGATACGCAGTATTTT. Its translation: CASSLAGTHAGDTQYF.

By share of the sample, this clonotype is medium-sized. The rearrangement uses TRBV20-1 and TRBJ1-6; TRBD1 might be the D (5 bases). The germline V and J ends were trimmed by 0 bases and 5 bases, with 20 bases remaining between them. Germline CDR1 DFQATT, CDR2 SNEGSKA (reference sequence). This CDR3 spans 18 amino acids. CDR3 region: CSARDVGGGLPDNSPLHF. The CDR3 DNA reads TGCAGTGCTAGAGATGTGGGGGGTGGCCTCCCCGATAATTCACCCCTCCACTTT.

This clonotype was seen many times. The gene calls are TRBV7-8 and TRBJ2-6; D may be TRBD1 (5 bases). V lost 4 bases and J 0 bases, leaving 13 bases between the germline ends. From germline, CDR1 is SGHVS and CDR2 FQNEAQ. This CDR3 region has 17 residues. CDR3 loop: CASSSPDSYSGANVLTF. CDR3 DNA sequence: TGTGCCAGCAGCTCACCCGACAGCTACTCTGGGGCCAACGTCCTGACTTTC.

This rearrangement joins TRBV6-2 or TRBV6-3 to TRBJ2-7; D is tentatively TRBD1 or TRBD2 (5 bases each). The germline V gene encodes CDR1 MNHEY and CDR2 SVGEGT. The ends were cut back, 7 bases at V and 4 bases at J, with 14 bases in the middle. This CDR3 has 13 residues. CDR3 protein: CASTGTGFYEQYF. The CDR3 coding sequence is TGTGCCAGCACCGGGACGGGATTTTACGAGCAGTACTTC.

By frequency in the sample, this clonotype is medium-sized (0.01 to 0.1%). This sequence joins TRBV28 and TRBJ2-5; D unclear. Per germline, CDR1 MDHEN and CDR2 SYDVKM. The CDR3 sequence is 11 residues long. V lost 3 bases and J 7 bases, leaving 6 bases between the germline ends. The CDR3 region has the DNA TGTGCCAGCAGTTTTCTTACGACCCAGTACTTC. This sequence encodes CASSFLTTQYF. The full variable domain, in which reference TRBV28 and TRBJ2-5 provide the parts outside the CDR3, is DVKVTQSSRYLVKRTGEKVFLECVQDMDHENMFWYRQDPGLGLRLIYFSYDVKMKEKGDIPEGYSVSREKKERFSLILESASTNQTSMYLCASSFLTTQYFGPGTRLLVL.

The gene calls are TRBV10-3 and TRBJ2-7, with 11 bases aligning to TRBD2. The trim removed 3 bases at V and 4 bases at J, leaving 5 bases unmatched. CDR1 is ENHRY and CDR2 is SYGVKD in the germline V gene. The CDR3 loop spans 15 amino acids. CDR3 sequence (DNA): TGTGCCATCAGTGATAGCGGGAGGGCCATGTACGAGCAGTACTTC. Protein: CAISDSGRAMYEQYF.

This clonotype is classed as medium-sized. The V and J genes are TRBV5-4 and TRBJ2-6, with D perhaps matching TRBD1 or TRBD2 (5 bases each). Germline assignment: CDR1 SGHNT and CDR2 YYREEE (reference sequence). Between the trimmed V and J ends, which lost 3 bases and 3 bases, there was a span of 16 bases. This CDR3 comprises 17 residues. The CDR3 region has the DNA TGTGCCAGCAGCTCTACTAGAGACAGATTTGGGGCCAACGTCCTGACTTTC. Protein sequence: CASSSTRDRFGANVLTF. Supplemented by reference TRBV5-4 and TRBJ2-6, the full variable domain reads ETGVTQSPTHLIKTRGQQVTLRCSSQSGHNTVSWYQQALGQGPQFIFQYYREEENGRGNFPPRFSGLQFPNYSSELNVNALELDDSALYLCASSSTRDRFGANVLTFGAGSRLTVL.

Only a few counts were recorded for this clonotype. This chain joins TRBV9 and TRBJ2-5, with unresolved D. CDR3 size: 13 residues. CDR1 and CDR2 (germline): SGDLS, YYNGEE. V was pared by 0 bases and J by 5 bases, with 8 bases between. CDR3 amino acids: CASSVGGLETQYF. Here the CDR3 DNA reads TGTGCCAGCAGCGTAGGAGGTTTGGAGACCCAGTACTTC. The whole variable domain, remainder taken from reference TRBV9 and TRBJ2-5, is DSGVTQTPKHLITATGQRVTLRCSPRSGDLSVYWYQQSLDQGLQFLIQYYNGEERAKGNILERFSAQQFPDLHSELNLSSLELGDSALYFCASSVGGLETQYFGPGTRLLVL.

This clonotype was seen only once. The CDR3: CASSFLGSHEQYF. The CDR3 DNA is TGTGCCAGCAGTTTTCTAGGCAGCCACGAGCAGTACTTC. This sequence joins TRBV27 and TRBJ2-7; D ambiguous. CDR3 length: 13 residues. Between the trimmed V and J ends, which lost 3 bases and 5 bases, there was a span of 11 bases. CDR1 is MNHEY, CDR2 SMNVEV, per germline (reference sequence).

This clonotype appeared a single time. This sequence joins TRBV27 and TRBJ2-2, with TRBD1 matching 9 bases. The CDR3 spans 15 residues. In germline, CDR1 is MNHEY, CDR2 SMNVEV (reference sequence). The junction had 7 bases not matched to a gene; V was cut back by 6 bases and J by 5 bases. The CDR3 loop reads CASRPGQGGTGELFF. The DNA of the CDR3 is TGTGCCAGCAGACCGGGACAGGGTGGTACCGGGGAGCTGTTTTTT.

The chain uses TRBV12-3 or TRBV12-4 and TRBJ1-2; 7 bases match TRBD1. V trimming: 5 bases; J trimming: 3 bases; junction bases outside the gene matches: 9. This CDR3 region has 15 residues. The CDR3 DNA reads as TGTGCCAGCAGTCCCACGGTAGGGACAGACTATGGCTACACCTTC. Amino acids: CASSPTVGTDYGYTF.

The chain has TRBV4-1 and TRBJ1-1; 9 positions match TRBD1. V shed 5 bases and J 1 base; nucleotides not matched to a gene: 2. The V gene's germline CDR1 is MGHRA and CDR2 YSYEKL. The CDR3 totals 14 residues. The CDR3 DNA sequence: TGCGCCAGCAGCGGGACAGGGAAGAACACTGAAGCTTTCTTT. Translating gives CASSGTGKNTEAFF.

The chain links TRBV7-8 to TRBJ2-1; 7 bases are a match to TRBD1. The germline gives CDR1 SGHVS, CDR2 FQNEAQ. This CDR3 spans 16 amino acids. The J segment lost 8 bases and the V segment lost 5 bases, leaving 15 bases of the junction unmatched. CDR3 loop: CASSRRDRLSGDEQFF. CDR3 sequence (DNA): TGTGCCAGCAGCCGACGGGACAGACTTTCTGGCGATGAGCAGTTCTTC.

By proportion, this clonotype is medium-sized. V is TRBV6-1 and J is TRBJ1-2; D is possibly TRBD1 (6 bases). The ends were cut back, 3 bases at V and 4 bases at J, with 12 bases in the middle. CDR3 length: 14 amino acids. CDR1 is MNHNS, CDR2 SASEGT, per germline. The DNA of the CDR3 is TGTGCCAGCAGTGATCGGGGGCTGAGCTATGGCTACACCTTC. This gives the protein CASSDRGLSYGYTF.

In this sample, this clonotype is medium-sized (0.01 to 0.1%). The chain combines TRBV30 with TRBJ1-1, with D possibly being TRBD1 (5 bases). The ends were cut back, 8 bases at V and 1 base at J, with 14 bases in the middle. The CDR3 sequence is 13 residues long. Germline V gene data show CDR1 as GTSNPN and CDR2 as SVGIG (reference sequence). In nucleotides, the CDR3 is TGTGCCCGGGGGGAGAGTTGGAACACTGAAGCTTTCTTT. Translation gives CARGESWNTEAFF.

This clonotype was detected ten times or more. J is TRBJ2-1 and V is TRBV24-1, with D possibly TRBD1 on 6 matching bases. Trimming took off 8 bases at V and 3 bases at J, with 25 bases between the two ends. The length of the CDR3 is 18 residues. In germline, CDR1 is KGHDR, CDR2 SFDVKD. DNA of the CDR3: TGTGCCACCACCACGGGGCAGGGGCAGAATGAAATCTACAATGAGCAGTTCTTC. Translated, it gives CATTTGQGQNEIYNEQFF.